One sample yielded the 18 T cell receptor beta chains listed below, sequenced in a study of T cells in Graves' hyperthyroidism and ophthalmopathy. RNA transcripts yielded amplified TCR beta CDR3 regions. The primer set for the first-round RT-PCR of the TCR CDR3 was HTBI. TCRdb reprocessed the multiplex PCR reads via MiXCR and lists one record per CDR3 protein. The sample consists of around 600,000 distinct CDR3 sequences, about 15% of them appearing once. Input material: blood. The source of these receptors is a woman between 45 and 60 years old with Graves' ophthalmopathy.

This clonotype was picked up many times. The chain combines TRBV7-2 with TRBJ1-6; the D gene is possibly TRBD1 (5 bases). V lost 6 bases and J lost 6, with 18 bases in between. CDR3 length equals 16 residues. Germline V CDR1 and CDR2: SGHTA, FQGNSA. CDR3 DNA: TGTGCCAGCAGTCAAGGGCAGGGCCCCCTTAATTCACCCCTCCACTTT. Encoded protein: CASSQGQGPLNSPLHF.

The CDR3 DNA follows: TGTGCCAGCAGCCAAGTAGGAGGACTAGCGGGTCCCACAGATACGCAGTATTTT. Its protein product is CASSQVGGLAGPTDTQYF. This chain connects TRBV3-1 to TRBJ2-3; 11 bases align to TRBD2. With V trimmed by 1 base and J by 2 bases, 8 bases remained unmatched. CDR3 size: 18 residues. Germline CDR1 and CDR2: LGHDT and YNNKEL (reference sequence).

This clonotype was picked up many times. The J gene is TRBJ2-1, the V gene TRBV3-1; 11 nucleotides line up with TRBD1. The CDR3 spans 15 residues. Germline lookup yields CDR1 LGHDT and CDR2 YNNKEL (reference sequence). Trimming at V came to 4 bases and at J to 5 bases, leaving 4 bases not matched to a gene. In DNA, the CDR3 is TGTGCCAGCAGCCCCCGGGACAGGGGGGACAATGAGCAGTTCTTC. Amino acids: CASSPRDRGDNEQFF.

The rearrangement joins TRBV4-1 to TRBJ2-3, with TRBD2 matching 10 bases. Germline assignment: CDR1 MGHRA and CDR2 YSYEKL. The CDR3 covers 17 residues. The V and J ends lost 3 bases and 1 base, in that order; junction bases with no gene match: 7. The CDR3 protein is CASSQVGLAAGTDTQYF. The DNA of the CDR3 is TGCGCCAGCAGCCAGGTTGGACTAGCGGCGGGCACAGATACGCAGTATTTT.

In its sample, this clonotype was seen many times. V is TRBV3-1 and J is TRBJ1-2; D is undetermined. The germline V gene has CDR1 LGHDT and CDR2 YNNKEL (reference sequence). V was shortened by 0 bases and J by 9 bases, with 8 bases between the two germline ends. The CDR3 has 12 amino acids. The CDR3: CASSQETISYTF. The CDR3 region has the DNA TGTGCCAGCAGCCAAGAGACGATTAGCTACACCTTC.

This clonotype has at least ten counts. The chain is built from TRBV9 and TRBJ2-7; D is possibly TRBD2 (5 bases). V dropped 4 bases and J dropped 3 bases, with 11 bases sitting between them. The CDR3 is 13 amino acids. Germline lookup yields CDR1 SGDLS and CDR2 YYNGEE. As DNA, the CDR3 is TGTGCCAGCAGCTCCGGGAACAGCTACGAGCAGTACTTC. As protein: CASSSGNSYEQYF.

The chain employs TRBV27 and TRBJ2-1; the D gene is possibly TRBD2 (5 bases). This CDR3 contains 14 residues. Germline CDR1 and CDR2: MNHEY and SMNVEV (reference sequence). Trimming stripped 3 bases from V and 7 bases from J, with 13 bases between. CDR3 residues: CASSLLAQANEQFF. DNA for the CDR3: TGTGCCAGCAGTTTGCTAGCCCAGGCGAATGAGCAGTTCTTC.

This clonotype appeared many times. The DNA of the CDR3 is TGTGCCACCAGCAGACCGGACAGGAAAGAGACCCAGTACTTC. Translated: CATSRPDRKETQYF. The V and J genes are TRBV15 and TRBJ2-5; 7 bases are shared with TRBD1. With 2 bases clipped from V and 3 bases from J, the junction kept 3 bases outside the gene matches. The CDR3 covers 14 residues. Germline V gives CDR1 LNHNV, CDR2 YYDKDF (reference sequence).

This clonotype occurred many times. The CDR3 loop is CASLTSGGHQETQYF. The CDR3 bases are TGTGCCAGCTTAACCTCAGGGGGACACCAAGAGACCCAGTACTTC. V and J are TRBV7-9 and TRBJ2-5, with TRBD1 matching 7 bases. The length of the CDR3 is 15 residues. The V and J ends lost 8 bases and 0 bases, in that order; junction bases with no gene match: 9. CDR1 SEHNR and CDR2 FQNEAQ come from the germline V gene (reference sequence).

About this clonotype: Likely a read error: the CDR3 ends without its conserved phenylalanine or tryptophan. The CDR3 nucleotides read TGTGCCAGCAGCCTACAGGGACCCTACAATGAGCAGTTCCTC. Translating gives CASSLQGPYNEQFL. The rearrangement uses TRBV7-2 and TRBJ2-1, with a weak D call TRBD1 (6 bases). The V gene's germline CDR1 is SGHTA and CDR2 FQGNSA. Between the trimmed V and J ends, which lost 5 bases and 2 bases, there was a span of 10 bases. The CDR3 is 14 residues long.

The gene calls are TRBV4-3 and TRBJ2-1; TRBD2 is a possible D gene (6 bases). The CDR3 length is 16 residues. The germline CDR1 and CDR2 sequences are LGHNA and YSLEER. With 4 bases removed from V and 0 bases from J, the gap between germline ends came to 13 bases. The CDR3 here is CASSRGDLSSYNEQFF. The CDR3 nucleotides are TGCGCCAGCAGCCGGGGGGACTTGAGCTCCTACAATGAGCAGTTCTTC.

This clonotype was seen ten or more times. The gene calls are TRBV6-1 and TRBJ1-2; D ambiguous. Trimming shortened V by 3 bases and J by 8 bases, and 7 bases separated the two germline ends. The length of the CDR3 is 11 residues. Germline V gives CDR1 MNHNS, CDR2 SASEGT. CDR3: CASSEEGGYTF. In nucleotides, the CDR3 is TGTGCCAGCAGTGAGGAGGGAGGCTACACCTTC.

In regard to this clonotype: Germline and junction disagree at one end, which may indicate a read error. The gene calls are TRBV12-3 or TRBV12-4 and TRBJ1-5; 7 bases agree with TRBD1. The CDR3 totals 13 residues. The CDR3 region has the DNA TGTGCCAGCAGTTTCAACTCGGGACAGCCCCCGCATTTT. It translates to CASSFNSGQPPHF.

This clonotype has at least ten counts. The chain couples TRBV7-2 to TRBJ2-1; D gene uncertain. This CDR3 contains 11 residues. Per germline, CDR1 SGHTA and CDR2 FQGNSA. The V gene lost 4 bases and the J gene lost 8 bases, with 6 bases spanning the gap. CDR3 sequence: CASSYRYEQFF. In DNA form, the CDR3 reads TGTGCCAGCAGCTATAGGTATGAGCAGTTCTTC.

This clonotype occurred many times. This rearrangement joins TRBV9 to TRBJ2-2; 10 bases agree with TRBD2. This CDR3 has 15 residues. Unmatched junction bases numbered 5, after V lost 4 bases and J lost 5 bases. CDR1 is SGDLS and CDR2 is YYNGEE in the germline V gene. In DNA, the CDR3 is TGTGCCAGCAGCAAAGCGGGAGGGGGTACCGGGGAGCTGTTTTTT. Translating gives CASSKAGGGTGELFF.

This clonotype showed up many times. The V call is TRBV20-1, the J call TRBJ2-5; D unresolved. The germline gives CDR1 DFQATT, CDR2 SNEGSKA (reference sequence). The CDR3 runs 15 residues. Between the trimmed V and J ends, which lost 3 bases and 2 bases, there was a span of 16 bases. CDR3 nucleotide sequence: TGCAGTGCTAGTTGGGATAGCCATACACAAGAGACCCAGTACTTC. This gives the protein CSASWDSHTQETQYF.

This clonotype has a single count. The junction and the germline gene differ at one end; a read error may be behind it. This sequence joins TRBV20-1 and TRBJ2-5; D not resolved. CDR1 and CDR2 (germline): DFQATT, SNEGSKA (reference sequence). The CDR3 spans 15 residues. The CDR3 coding sequence is TGCGGTGCTAGAGATAGCCAGTCAAATCAAGAGACCCAGTACTTC. The encoded protein is CGARDSQSNQETQYF.

This clonotype showed up many times. J is TRBJ1-5 and V is TRBV11-3; no clear D. Germline CDR1 and CDR2: SGHNT and YENEEA. V dropped 0 bases and J dropped 1 base, with 13 bases sitting between them. There are 17 residues in the CDR3. CDR3 region: CASSLDFGDKSNQPQHF. CDR3 coding DNA: TGTGCCAGCAGCTTAGATTTCGGCGACAAAAGCAATCAGCCCCAGCATTTT.